This T cell receptor (beta chain) was recorded in a study of pediatric ulcerative colitis. TCRdb keeps only in-frame clones here, not all; method: immunoSEQ multiplex PCR. This table holds 36,000 or so clones, around four fifths found once. The CDR3 consists of 13 residues. Germline CDR1 and CDR2: SGHAT and FQNNGV. V lost 4 bases, J lost 11 bases, and 17 bases lay in between. During colonoscopy, one to two rectal pinch biopsies were collected. The chain combines TRBV11-2 with TRBJ1-1; D unresolved. Sequenced: gut tissue. This receptor was taken from a boy aged 10-17 years with moderate ulcerative colitis. The CDR3 is CASSSDSYPWAFF. CDR3 nucleotide sequence: TGTGCCAGCAGCTCCGATTCATATCCATGGGCTTTCTTT.